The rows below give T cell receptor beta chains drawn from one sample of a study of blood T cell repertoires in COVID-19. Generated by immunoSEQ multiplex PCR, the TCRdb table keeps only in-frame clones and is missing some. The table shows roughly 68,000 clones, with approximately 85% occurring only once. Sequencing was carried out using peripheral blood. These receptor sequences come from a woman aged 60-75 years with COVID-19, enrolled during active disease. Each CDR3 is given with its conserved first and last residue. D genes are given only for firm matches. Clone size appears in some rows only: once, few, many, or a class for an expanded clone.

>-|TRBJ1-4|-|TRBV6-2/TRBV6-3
TGTGCCAGCAGTTACCGACAGACTAATGAAAAACTGTTTTTT
CASSYRQTNEKLFF
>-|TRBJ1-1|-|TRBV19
TGTGCCAGTGGTTCCATGCGGGGGACTGAAGCTTTCTTT
CASGSMRGTEAFF
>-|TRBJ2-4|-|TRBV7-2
TGTGCCAGCAGCTTTCCCAGGACGGGAACACTAGCCAAAAACATTCAGTACTTC
CASSFPRTGTLAKNIQYF
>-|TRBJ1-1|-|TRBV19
TGTGCCAGTATTTCCCGGGGGGCTGAAGCTTTCTTT
CASISRGAEAFF
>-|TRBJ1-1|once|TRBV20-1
TGCAGTGCTAGGAGGGAAGGTGAAGCTTTCTTT
CSARREGEAFF
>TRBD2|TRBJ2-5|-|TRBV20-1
TGCAGTGCTAGTCCTAGCGGGGGGTACCAAGAGACCCAGTACTTC
CSASPSGGYQETQYF
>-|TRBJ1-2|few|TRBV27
TGTGCCAGCAGTTTATCTATTGGAACAGGGAAAAACTATGGCTACACCTTC
CASSLSIGTGKNYGYTF
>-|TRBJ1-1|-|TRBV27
TGTGCCAGCAGTCCCCAGGGGTTTTCTGAAGCTTTCTTT
CASSPQGFSEAFF
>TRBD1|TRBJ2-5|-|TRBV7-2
TGTGCCAGCAGCTTGAACAGGGGGCATGAGACCCAGTACTTC
CASSLNRGHETQYF
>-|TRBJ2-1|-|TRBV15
TGTGCCACCAGCTTAGACAGGCAACCCTACAATGAGCAGTTCTTC
CATSLDRQPYNEQFF
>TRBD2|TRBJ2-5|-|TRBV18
TGTGCCAGCTCAGCGACTAGCGGGGTGGGAGAGACCCAGTACTTC
CASSATSGVGETQYF
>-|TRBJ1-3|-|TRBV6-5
TGTGCCAGCAGTCCCCTCAGCTCTGGAAACACCATATATTTT
CASSPLSSGNTIYF
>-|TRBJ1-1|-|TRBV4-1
TGCGCCAGCAGCCCGTTAGCCGGGGTAAACACTGAAGCTTTCTTT
CASSPLAGVNTEAFF
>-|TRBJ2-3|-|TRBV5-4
TGTGCCAGCAGCTTGGGACTCTCGGGCACAGATACGCAGTATTTT
CASSLGLSGTDTQYF
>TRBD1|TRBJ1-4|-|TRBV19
TGTGCCAGTAGTTTGGAGGGGGCAGTCGGGGAAAAACTGTTTTTT
CASSLEGAVGEKLFF
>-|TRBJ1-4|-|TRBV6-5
TGTGCCAGTCAGAGGGTTGAAAAACTGTTTTTT
CASQRVEKLFF
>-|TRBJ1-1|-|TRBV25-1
TGTGCCAGCAGTGAATTTAGCCACACTGAAGCTTTCTTT
CASSEFSHTEAFF
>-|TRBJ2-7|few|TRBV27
TGTGCCAGCAGTCAAAACCGGGATAGCCTTCCCTACGAGCAGTACTTC
CASSQNRDSLPYEQYF
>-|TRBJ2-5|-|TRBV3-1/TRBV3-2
TGTGCCAGCAGCCAAGCGCAAGAGACCCAGTACTTC
CASSQAQETQYF
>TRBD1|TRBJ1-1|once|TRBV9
TGTGCCAGCAGCTCGGGGACAGGGAGGAACACTGAAGCTTTCTTT
CASSSGTGRNTEAFF
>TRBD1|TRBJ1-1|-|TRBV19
TGTGCCAGTAGTATTAAGGACAGGGACACTGAAGCTTTCTTT
CASSIKDRDTEAFF
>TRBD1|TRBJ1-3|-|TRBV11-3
TGTGCCAGCAGCAGTACAGGGGGTCGTGCTGGAAACACCATATATTTT
CASSSTGGRAGNTIYF
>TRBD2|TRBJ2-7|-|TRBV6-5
TGTGCCAGCAGCTCGGGGGGCTACGAGCAGTACTTC
CASSSGGYEQYF
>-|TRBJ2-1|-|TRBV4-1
TGCGCCAGCAGCCAGGGTGAGACGGGAAGCTCCTACAATGAGCAGTTCTTC
CASSQGETGSSYNEQFF
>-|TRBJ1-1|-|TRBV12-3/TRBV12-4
TGTGCCAGCAGTTTACAGGGGACTGAAGCTTTCTTT
CASSLQGTEAFF
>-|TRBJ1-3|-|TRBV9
TGTGCCAGCAGCATTGATTTACAAGCGCCTGGAAACACCATATATTTT
CASSIDLQAPGNTIYF
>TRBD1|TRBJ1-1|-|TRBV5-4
TGTGCCAGCAGCTTGGGAGGGGGCGGGAACACTGAAGCTTTCTTT
CASSLGGGGNTEAFF
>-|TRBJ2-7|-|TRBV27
TGTGCCAGCTCCGGGTCCCTCTACGAGCAGTACTTC
CASSGSLYEQYF
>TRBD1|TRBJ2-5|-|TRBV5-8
TGTGCCAGCAGCCGGGGACAGTACAGAGAGACCCAGTACTTC
CASSRGQYRETQYF
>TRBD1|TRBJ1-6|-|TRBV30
TGTGCCTGGGACCCCGCCGGGACAGGGAATTCACCCCTCCACTTT
CAWDPAGTGNSPLHF
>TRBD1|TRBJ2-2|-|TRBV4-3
TGCGCCAGCAGCCAAGATACCGGGACAGGGCGTACCGGGGAGCTGTTTTTT
CASSQDTGTGRTGELFF
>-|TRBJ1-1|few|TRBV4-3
TGCGCCAGCAGCCAAGGGCCGGGTTCGGACACTGAAGCTTTCTTT
CASSQGPGSDTEAFF
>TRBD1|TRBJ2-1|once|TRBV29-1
TGCAGCGTGAAGGACAGGCTTTCCTACAATGAGCAGTTCTTC
CSVKDRLSYNEQFF
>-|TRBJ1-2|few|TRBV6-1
TGTGCCAGCAGTGAAGATGTCAGGTCGACTAACTATGGCTACACCTTC
CASSEDVRSTNYGYTF
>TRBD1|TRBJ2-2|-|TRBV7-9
TGTGCCAGCAACGGTAGACAGGGGGCTACCGGGGAGCTGTTTTTT
CASNGRQGATGELFF
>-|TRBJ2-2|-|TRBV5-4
TGTGCCAGCAGCTTGCTAGCCGGCACCGGGGAGCTGTTTTTT
CASSLLAGTGELFF
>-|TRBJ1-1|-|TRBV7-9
TGTGCCAGCAGCTTAGCGCAGGGCACGAACACTGAAGCTTTCTTT
CASSLAQGTNTEAFF
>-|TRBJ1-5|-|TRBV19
TGTGCCAGTAGTATAGCCCCGGGTTTGCAGCATTTT
CASSIAPGLQHF
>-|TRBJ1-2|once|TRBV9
TGTGCCAGCAGCGTAAGCGATCGGGGAGGAAGCGGCTACACCTTC
CASSVSDRGGSGYTF
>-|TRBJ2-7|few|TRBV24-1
TGTGCCACCAGTGATCCCGGGACATCTCCCTACGAGCAGTACTTC
CATSDPGTSPYEQYF
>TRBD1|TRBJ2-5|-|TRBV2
TGTGCCAGCCTTGAACAGGGGGCTGCAGGGCTCGTGGGAGAGACCCAGTACTTC
CASLEQGAAGLVGETQYF
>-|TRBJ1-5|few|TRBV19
TGTGCCAGTAGTATAAATCCCCCAGGATATAGCAATCAGCCCCAGCATTTT
CASSINPPGYSNQPQHF
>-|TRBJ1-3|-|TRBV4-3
TGCGCCAGCAGCCAAGATAGGGGTCAGACTGGAAACACCATATATTTT
CASSQDRGQTGNTIYF
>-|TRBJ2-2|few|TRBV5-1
TGCGCCAGCAGCCCGCTGGCGGGGACCGGGGAGCTGTTTTTT
CASSPLAGTGELFF
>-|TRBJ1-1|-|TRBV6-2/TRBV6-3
TGTGCCAGCAGTTACCCCGGGACACGCCAAGCTGAAGCTTTCTTT
CASSYPGTRQAEAFF
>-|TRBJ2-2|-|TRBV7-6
TGTGCCAGCAGCTTAGTGGCAGGGGTTGGAACCGGGGAGCTGTTTTTT
CASSLVAGVGTGELFF
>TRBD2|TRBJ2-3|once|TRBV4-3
TGCGCCAGCAGCCAGCGGGGACTAGCGGGGGTAACGGATACGCAGTATTTT
CASSQRGLAGVTDTQYF
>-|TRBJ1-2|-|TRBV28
TGTGCCAGCAGTACCCACACCGGGACTGTTGGCTACACCTTC
CASSTHTGTVGYTF
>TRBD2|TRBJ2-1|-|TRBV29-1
TGCAGCGTTGAACGTGGGACTAGCGGCTACAATGAGCAGTTCTTC
CSVERGTSGYNEQFF
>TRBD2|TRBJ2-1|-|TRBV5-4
TGTGCCAGCACCATCCACGGGACTAGCTCCTACAATGAGCAGTTCTTC
CASTIHGTSSYNEQFF
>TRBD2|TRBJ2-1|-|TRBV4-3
TGCGCCAGCGGGGCTGGGGCTAGCGGGGGGGCGTATTACAATGAGCAGTTCTTC
CASGAGASGGAYYNEQFF
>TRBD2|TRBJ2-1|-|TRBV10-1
TGCGCCAGCAGTGAGTCTCAAGCGGGAGGGCCACGGGACAATGAGCAGTTCTTC
CASSESQAGGPRDNEQFF
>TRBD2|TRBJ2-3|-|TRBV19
TGTGCCAGTAGTCAGCGGGAGGGCACAGATACGCAGTATTTT
CASSQREGTDTQYF
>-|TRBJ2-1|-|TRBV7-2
TGTGCCAGCAGCAAGCGAGATAGCTCCTACAATGAGCAGTTCTTC
CASSKRDSSYNEQFF